A selection of T cell receptor beta chains follows, all from one sample in a study of T cells in Graves' hyperthyroidism and ophthalmopathy. TCRdb ran MiXCR on the multiplex PCR reads and lists one entry per CDR3 protein. The sample consists of hundreds of thousands of distinct CDR3 sequences, around 13% of them appearing once. The sequenced material came from blood. The receptors derive from a woman in her 50s with Graves' ophthalmopathy. Each CDR3 is given with its conserved first and last residue. Fields, in order: J gene, D gene, clone size, V gene, CDR3 DNA, CDR3 protein. D genes are given only for firm matches. Only part of the rows carry a size: once, few, many, or a class if the clone is expanded.

TRBJ2-3,-,-,TRBV4-3,TGCGCCAGCAGCCAAGATGGGTTTAGCACAGATACGCAGTATTTT,CASSQDGFSTDTQYF
TRBJ2-2,-,-,TRBV19,TGTGCCAGTAGTATATTGGACACCGTGGCCGGGGAGCTGTTTTTT,CASSILDTVAGELFF
TRBJ2-7,-,-,TRBV2,TGTGCCAGCAGTGATAGAGAGAGGGCCTACGAGCAGTACTTC,CASSDRERAYEQYF
TRBJ2-1,-,many,TRBV11-2,TGTGCCAGCAGCTTAGGTCACCTTAAAAGCCGGGCCGCCAACATAATCTACAATGAGCAGTTCTTC,CASSLGHLKSRAANIIYNEQFF
TRBJ2-1,TRBD2,many,TRBV3-1,TGTGCCAGCAGCCTCCGGGTAGCGGGGAATGAGCAGTTCTTC,CASSLRVAGNEQFF
TRBJ2-3,TRBD2,-,TRBV20-1,TGCAGTGCTAGTAGTCTAGCGGGAGGGCCGCAGGAGCAGTATTTT,CSASSLAGGPQEQYF
TRBJ1-1,-,few,TRBV14,TGTGCCAGCAGCCAACCCGGTGTCGAAGCTTTCTTT,CASSQPGVEAFF
TRBJ1-1,-,many,TRBV5-6,TGTGCCAGCAGCTTCGAAGTCCGGGCACTTGGCACTGAAGCTTTCTTT,CASSFEVRALGTEAFF
TRBJ2-7,TRBD2,many,TRBV5-1,TGCGCCAGCAGCCCGAGCCTAGCGGGAGTAAGCGAGCAGTACTTC,CASSPSLAGVSEQYF
TRBJ2-2,-,many,TRBV30,TGTGCCTGGAGTGTTCAAACCGGGGAGCTGTTTTTT,CAWSVQTGELFF
TRBJ1-4,-,many,TRBV30,TGTGCCTGGACGCGACAGCTAAATGAAAAACTGTTTTTT,CAWTRQLNEKLFF
TRBJ1-2,-,many,TRBV20-1,TGCAGTGCGCGGGCCGACGCGACCTATGGCTACACCTTC,CSARADATYGYTF
TRBJ2-2,-,many,TRBV20-1,TGCAGTGCGGACGACAGGTTTTCGAACACCGGGGAGCTGTTTTTT,CSADDRFSNTGELFF
TRBJ2-7,TRBD2,many,TRBV14,TGTGCCAGCAGCTCGACACTAGCGAGAGGGTTGGACGAGCAGTACTTC,CASSSTLARGLDEQYF
TRBJ2-2,TRBD1,many,TRBV6-4,TGTGCCAGCAGTCGGACAGGTACCACCGGGGAGCTGTTTTTT,CASSRTGTTGELFF